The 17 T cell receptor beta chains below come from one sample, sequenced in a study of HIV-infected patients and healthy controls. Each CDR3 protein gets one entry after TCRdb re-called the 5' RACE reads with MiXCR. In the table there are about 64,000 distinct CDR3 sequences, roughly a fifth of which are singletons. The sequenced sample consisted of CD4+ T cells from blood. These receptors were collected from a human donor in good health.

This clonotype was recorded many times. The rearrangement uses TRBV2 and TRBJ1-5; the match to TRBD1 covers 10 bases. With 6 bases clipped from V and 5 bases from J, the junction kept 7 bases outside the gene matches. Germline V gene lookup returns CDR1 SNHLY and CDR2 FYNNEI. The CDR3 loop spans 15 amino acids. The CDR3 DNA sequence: TGTGCCAGCAGCGTGGGACAGGGGTCCCATCAGCCCCAGCATTTT. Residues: CASSVGQGSHQPQHF.

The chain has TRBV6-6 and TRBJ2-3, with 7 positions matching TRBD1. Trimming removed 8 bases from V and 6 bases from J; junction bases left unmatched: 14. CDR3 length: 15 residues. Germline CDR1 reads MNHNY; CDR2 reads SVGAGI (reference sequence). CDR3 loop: CASCSSDREMDTQYF. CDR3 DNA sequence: TGTGCCAGCTGCTCCTCAGACAGGGAGATGGATACGCAGTATTTT.

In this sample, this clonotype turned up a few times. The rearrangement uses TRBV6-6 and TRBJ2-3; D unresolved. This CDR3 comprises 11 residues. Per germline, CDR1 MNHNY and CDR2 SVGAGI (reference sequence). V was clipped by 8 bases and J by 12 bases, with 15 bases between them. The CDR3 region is CASSGATTQYF. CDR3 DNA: TGTGCCAGCTCGGGCGCTACTACACAGTATTTT.

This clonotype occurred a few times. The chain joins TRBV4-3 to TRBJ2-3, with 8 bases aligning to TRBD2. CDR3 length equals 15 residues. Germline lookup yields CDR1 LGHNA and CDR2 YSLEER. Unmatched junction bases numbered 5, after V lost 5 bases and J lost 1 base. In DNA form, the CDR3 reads TGCGCCAGCAGCAGTCGGGGGGGAGGCACAGATACGCAGTATTTT. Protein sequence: CASSSRGGGTDTQYF.

The CDR3 is CASSLERRNTEAFF. The CDR3 region has the DNA TGTGCCAGCAGTTTAGAGCGAAGGAACACTGAAGCTTTCTTT. The chain joins TRBV12-3 or TRBV12-4 to TRBJ1-1, with D unclear. The CDR3 loop spans 14 amino acids. Trimming left V 1 base short and J 1 base short, with 7 bases between.

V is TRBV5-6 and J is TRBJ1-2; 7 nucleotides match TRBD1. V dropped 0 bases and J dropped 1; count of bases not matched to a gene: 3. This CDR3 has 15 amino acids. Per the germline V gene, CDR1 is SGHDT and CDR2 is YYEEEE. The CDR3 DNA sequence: TGTGCCAGCAGCTTGGGGGACAGAGATAACTATGGCTACACCTTC. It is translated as CASSLGDRDNYGYTF. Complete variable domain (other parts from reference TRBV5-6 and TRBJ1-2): DAGVTQSPTHLIKTRGQQVTLRCSPKSGHDTVSWYQQALGQGPQFIFQYYEEEERQRGNFPDRFSGHQFPNYSSELNVNALLLGDSALYLCASSLGDRDNYGYTFGSGTRLTVV.

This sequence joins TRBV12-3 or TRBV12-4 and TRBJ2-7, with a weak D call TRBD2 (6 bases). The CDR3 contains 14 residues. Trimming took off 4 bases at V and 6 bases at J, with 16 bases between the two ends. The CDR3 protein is CASSSLGRGGEQYF. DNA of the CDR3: TGTGCCAGCAGTTCGTTGGGGCGGGGAGGCGAGCAGTACTTC.

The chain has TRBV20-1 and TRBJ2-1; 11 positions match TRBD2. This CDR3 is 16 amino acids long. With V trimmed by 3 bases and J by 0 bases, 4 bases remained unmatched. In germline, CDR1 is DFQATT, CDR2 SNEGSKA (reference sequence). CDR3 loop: CSASGTSGSSYNEQFF. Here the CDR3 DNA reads TGCAGTGCTAGTGGGACTAGCGGTAGCTCCTACAATGAGCAGTTCTTC.

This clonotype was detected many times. CDR3 in amino acids: CASSNTDTQYF. The CDR3 DNA reads as TGTGCCAGCAGCAACACAGATACGCAGTATTTT. The V call is TRBV4-2, the J call TRBJ2-3; D is undetermined. CDR1 and CDR2 from the germline V gene are LGHNA and YNFKEQ. The CDR3 is made up of 11 amino acids. V was trimmed by 5 bases and J by 2 bases, leaving 2 bases between them.

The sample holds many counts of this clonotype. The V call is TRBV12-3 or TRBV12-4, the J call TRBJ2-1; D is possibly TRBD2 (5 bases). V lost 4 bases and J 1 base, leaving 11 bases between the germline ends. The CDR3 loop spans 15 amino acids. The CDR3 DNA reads TGTGCCAGCAGTTGGCTAGGAGGTTCCTACAATGAGCAGTTCTTC. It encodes CASSWLGGSYNEQFF.

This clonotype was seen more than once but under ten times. The CDR3 DNA is TGCAGTGCTTACCTACAGGGGAACACTGAAGCTTTCTTT. Translating gives CSAYLQGNTEAFF. V is TRBV20-1 and J is TRBJ1-1, with D tentatively TRBD1 (6 bases). Germline V gene lookup returns CDR1 DFQATT and CDR2 SNEGSKA (reference sequence). This CDR3 spans 13 amino acids. The V gene lost 5 bases and the J gene lost 1 base, with 11 bases spanning the gap.

The DNA of the CDR3 is TGTGCCAGCAGCTTCAGGGAATCGGCTTTCTTT. Protein sequence: CASSFRESAFF. The V gene is TRBV5-6, the J gene TRBJ1-1; weak D call: TRBD1 (5 bases). Germline CDR1 is SGHDT and CDR2 is YYEEEE. The CDR3 has 11 amino acids. Trimming cost V 2 bases and J 11 bases, with 10 bases left between them.

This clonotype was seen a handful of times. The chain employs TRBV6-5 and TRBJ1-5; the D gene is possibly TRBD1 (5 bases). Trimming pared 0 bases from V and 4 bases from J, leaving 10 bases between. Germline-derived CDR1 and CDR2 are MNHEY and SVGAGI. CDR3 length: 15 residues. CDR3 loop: CASSYSPQGNQPQHF. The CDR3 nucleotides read TGTGCCAGCAGTTACTCTCCGCAGGGTAATCAGCCCCAGCATTTT.

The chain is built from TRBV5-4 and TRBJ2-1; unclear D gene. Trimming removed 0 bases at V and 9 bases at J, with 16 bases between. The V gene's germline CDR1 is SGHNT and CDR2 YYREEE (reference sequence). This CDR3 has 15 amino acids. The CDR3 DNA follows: TGTGCCAGCAGCTTGGGTCTAGATCTCCCCAGTGAGCAGTTCTTC. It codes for CASSLGLDLPSEQFF.

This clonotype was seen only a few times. For the CDR3, the DNA is TGTGCCAGCAGCCAAGCCGGGACTAGAGAAAATGAGCAGTTCTTC. Encoded protein: CASSQAGTRENEQFF. The J gene is TRBJ2-1, the V gene TRBV3-1; 8 bases fit TRBD2. The CDR3 runs 15 residues. Germline CDR1 LGHDT, CDR2 YNNKEL (reference sequence). After removal of 1 base from V and 7 bases from J, the junction contained 6 bases not matched to a gene.

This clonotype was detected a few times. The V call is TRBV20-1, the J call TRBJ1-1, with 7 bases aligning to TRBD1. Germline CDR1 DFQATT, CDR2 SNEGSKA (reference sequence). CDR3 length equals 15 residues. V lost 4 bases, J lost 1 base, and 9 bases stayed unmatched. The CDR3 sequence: CSAIDRAGRNTEAFF. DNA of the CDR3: TGCAGTGCTATAGACAGGGCGGGGCGGAACACTGAAGCTTTCTTT.

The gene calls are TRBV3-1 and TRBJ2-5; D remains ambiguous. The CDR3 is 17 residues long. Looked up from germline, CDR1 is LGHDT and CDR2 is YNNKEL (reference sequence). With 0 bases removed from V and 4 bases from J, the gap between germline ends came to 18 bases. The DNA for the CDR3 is TGTGCCAGCAGCCAAGACCAAGGCGGCCCCGGTAGAGAGACCCAGTACTTC. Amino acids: CASSQDQGGPGRETQYF.